A single sample gave rise to the 20 T cell receptor beta chains below, sequenced in a study of vaccination effects on CD4 cells after COVID-19. ViraFEST expansion of antigen-specific CD4+ T cells with viral peptide pools preceded sequencing. Culture lasted about ten days before CD4+ T cell isolation. Documented for the person is a PCR-confirmed SARS-CoV-2 infection occurring between March and December 2020. Everyone in the study got two shots of either the BNT162b2 or mRNA-1273 vaccine. These receptors are not linked to any known antigen. Assay used: immunoSEQ multiplex PCR; TCRdb lists only in-frame clones, some missing. Among 12,000 to 15,000 clones, around three quarters were seen once, and the ten largest hold 15% to 20%. Sequences were derived from CD4+ T cells from PBMCs cultured with SARS-CoV-2 spike peptides, sampled after COVID-19 vaccination. These receptor sequences come from a human donor who had a prior SARS-CoV-2 infection.

V gene TRBV5-1 combines with J gene TRBJ1-1; 9 nucleotides align to TRBD1. Germline V gene sequence: CDR1 SGHRS, CDR2 YFSETQ. Trimming removed 3 bases from V and 3 bases from J; junction bases left unmatched: 12. CDR3 size: 17 residues. CDR3 bases: TGCGCCAGCAGCTGGGGTGAAATGGACAGGGGTTACACTGAAGCTTTCTTT. Translating gives CASSWGEMDRGYTEAFF.

This clone was observed a handful of times. V gene TRBV12-5 combines with J gene TRBJ2-3, with TRBD2 identical over 10 bases. In germline, CDR1 is LGHNT, CDR2 FRNRAP. Trimming at V came to 1 base and at J to 6 bases, leaving 1 base not matched to a gene. The CDR3 spans 14 residues. Written as DNA, the CDR3 is TGTGCTAGTGGTTTGGGGACTAGCGGCGATACGCAGTATTTT. This codes for CASGLGTSGDTQYF.

The genes are TRBV3-1 (or the pseudogene TRBV3-2) and TRBJ2-1, with TRBD2 matching over 9 bases. The CDR3 contains 15 residues. V was clipped by 1 base and J by 7 bases; unmatched bases: 5. Germline lookup yields CDR1 LGHDT and CDR2 YNNKEL (reference sequence). The CDR3 loop is CASSQGGGRGNEQFF. The CDR3 DNA reads TGTGCCAGCAGCCAAGGGGGCGGGAGGGGAAATGAGCAGTTCTTC.

The chain uses TRBV2 and TRBJ2-7; 11 bases agree with TRBD1. V lost 2 bases, J lost 1 base, and 7 bases stayed unmatched. The CDR3 is made up of 17 amino acids. CDR1 is SNHLY, CDR2 FYNNEI, per germline. CDR3: CASSEIMGQGGSYEQYF. CDR3 sequence (DNA): TGTGCCAGCAGTGAAATCATGGGACAGGGGGGGTCCTACGAGCAGTACTTC.

The rearrangement joins TRBV7-2 to TRBJ2-1; unclear D gene. Germline V gene data show CDR1 as SGHTA and CDR2 as FQGNSA. The CDR3 sequence is 12 residues long. Deletions cut 5 bases from V and 5 bases from J, with 7 bases between. The CDR3 protein is CASSPYNNEQFF. The CDR3 DNA reads TGTGCCAGCAGCCCCTACAACAATGAGCAGTTCTTC.

A single count supports this clone. The CDR3 sequence is CASSVMTGPYYGYTF. CDR3 DNA: TGTGCCAGCAGCGTTATGACAGGGCCATACTATGGCTACACCTTC. V usage is TRBV9 and J usage is TRBJ1-2; TRBD1 matches 7 bases. CDR3 length equals 15 residues. Trimming took 2 bases from V and 3 from J; bases not matched to a gene: 7. Germline-derived CDR1 and CDR2 are SGDLS and YYNGEE.

The chain joins TRBV2 to TRBJ2-3; no firm D call. CDR1 is SNHLY, CDR2 FYNNEI, per germline. This CDR3 has 15 residues. Trimming took off 3 bases at V and 2 bases at J, with 12 bases between the two ends. CDR3 amino acids: CASSEGQEFTDTQYF. The CDR3 DNA sequence: TGTGCCAGCAGTGAGGGTCAGGAATTCACAGATACGCAGTATTTT.

The chain uses TRBV19 and TRBJ1-2, with D unresolved. The CDR3 runs 12 residues. V lost 7 bases, J lost 2 bases, and 8 bases lay in between. Per the germline V gene, CDR1 is LNHDA and CDR2 is SQIVND (reference sequence). The CDR3 sequence: CASNPGNYGYTF. In DNA, the CDR3 is TGTGCCAGTAACCCGGGGAACTATGGCTACACCTTC.

CDR3 loop: CASSPTNPYEQYF. The CDR3, as DNA: TGTGCCAGCAGTCCAACGAATCCCTACGAGCAGTACTTC. The genes are TRBV14 and TRBJ2-7; D is undetermined. CDR3 size: 13 residues. V lost 6 bases to trimming and J lost 2 bases, with 11 bases between them. Germline V CDR1 and CDR2: SGHDN, FVKESK. Full variable domain (remainder filled in from reference TRBV14 and TRBJ2-7): EAGVTQFPSHSVIEKGQTVTLRCDPISGHDNLYWYRRVMGKEIKFLLHFVKESKQDESGMPNNRFLAERTGGTYSTLKVQPAELEDSGVYFCASSPTNPYEQYFGPGTRLTVT.

The J gene is TRBJ2-2, the V gene TRBV18, with TRBD2 matching 13 bases. With 1 base clipped from V and 3 bases from J, the junction kept 5 bases outside the gene matches. This CDR3 region has 18 residues. Germline CDR1 and CDR2: KGHSH and LQKENI. This CDR3 reads CASSPRTSGGADTGELFF. For the CDR3, the DNA is TGTGCCAGCTCACCACGCACTAGCGGGGGGGCCGACACCGGGGAGCTGTTTTTT.

The genes are TRBV10-3 and TRBJ1-3; D call uncertain. The V gene lost 3 bases and the J gene lost 1 base, with 1 base spanning the gap. Looked up from germline, CDR1 is ENHRY and CDR2 is SYGVKD. The CDR3 spans 12 residues. In DNA, the CDR3 is TGTGCCATCAGTGAATCTGGAAACACCATATATTTT. The encoded protein is CAISESGNTIYF.

The V gene is TRBV11-2, the J gene TRBJ1-3; D not certain. Germline V CDR1 and CDR2: SGHAT, FQNNGV. The CDR3 has 12 residues. Trimming took 2 bases from V and 7 from J, leaving 6 bases between them. The CDR3 region is CASSLPPNTIYF. Here the CDR3 DNA reads TGTGCCAGCAGCTTACCTCCGAACACCATATATTTT.

The chain recombines TRBV6-2 or TRBV6-3 with TRBJ2-3; D call uncertain. In germline, CDR1 is MNHEY, CDR2 SVGEGT. The CDR3 contains 12 residues. Trimming took 2 bases from V and 7 from J, leaving 7 bases between them. The CDR3 bases are TGTGCCAGCAGTTACAGAGTTTATACGCAGTATTTT. This sequence encodes CASSYRVYTQYF.

The DNA of the CDR3 is TGTGCCAGCAGCGAACGACGGGACTTACAGCAGTACTTC. Amino acids: CASSERRDLQQYF. V is TRBV7-2 and J is TRBJ2-7; weak D call: TRBD2 (6 bases). This CDR3 is 13 amino acids long. Germline CDR1 and CDR2: SGHTA and FQGNSA. The V and J ends lost 5 bases and 8 bases respectively, with 16 bases between them.

V and J are TRBV2 and TRBJ2-7; D is tentatively TRBD1 or TRBD2 (5 bases each). V was trimmed by 0 bases and J by 3 bases, leaving 12 bases between them. Germline CDR1 reads SNHLY; CDR2 reads FYNNEI. This CDR3 spans 15 amino acids. The CDR3, as DNA: TGTGCCAGCAGTGAAGCGCTGAGGGGTAACTACGAGCAGTACTTC. Protein product: CASSEALRGNYEQYF. The full variable domain, in which reference TRBV2 and TRBJ2-7 provide the parts outside the CDR3, is EPEVTQTPSHQVTQMGQEVILRCVPISNHLYFYWYRQILGQKVEFLVSFYNNEISEKSEIFDDQFSVERPDGSNFTLKIRSTKLEDSAMYFCASSEALRGNYEQYFGPGTRLTVT.

This chain links TRBV2 with TRBJ2-1; TRBD2 matches at 8 bases. Germline values: CDR1 SNHLY, CDR2 FYNNEI. The CDR3 runs 14 residues. The J segment lost 13 bases and the V segment lost 2 bases, leaving 10 bases of the junction unmatched. The CDR3 region is CASSEFVLAGDQFF. The CDR3 nucleotides are TGTGCCAGCAGTGAATTCGTGCTAGCGGGTGATCAGTTCTTC.

The V and J genes are TRBV5-1 and TRBJ2-5, with D possibly being TRBD1 or TRBD2 (5 bases each). Germline values: CDR1 SGHRS, CDR2 YFSETQ. Trimming took 3 bases from V and 4 from J, leaving 13 bases between them. The CDR3 length is 14 residues. In DNA, the CDR3 is TGCGCCAGCAGCTGGGACCAAGCAGGAGAGACCCAGTACTTC. It yields the protein CASSWDQAGETQYF.

This rearrangement joins TRBV5-5 to TRBJ1-1; D unclear. The length of the CDR3 is 13 residues. CDR1 is SGHKS, CDR2 YYEKEE, per germline (reference sequence). Deletions cut 0 bases from V and 5 bases from J, with 8 bases between. The CDR3 region is CASSLGHSTEAFF. The CDR3 bases are TGTGCCAGCAGCTTGGGACACTCAACTGAAGCTTTCTTT.

The chain couples TRBV5-4 to TRBJ2-7, with TRBD1 matching over 8 bases. The length of the CDR3 is 13 residues. Trimming removed 4 bases from V and 5 bases from J; junction bases left unmatched: 5. Germline V CDR1 and CDR2: SGHNT, YYREEE (reference sequence). For the CDR3, the DNA is TGTGCCAGCAGCCTCAGGGGGCCCCACGAGCAGTACTTC. Translation gives CASSLRGPHEQYF.

The chain couples TRBV20-1 to TRBJ1-6; 9 bases map to TRBD1. The germline CDR1 and CDR2 sequences are DFQATT and SNEGSKA (reference sequence). V shed 3 bases, J shed 8 bases, and the junction held 8 bases outside the gene matches. The CDR3 loop spans 15 amino acids. CDR3 sequence: CSASPLGQGYSPLHF. The CDR3 nucleotides read TGCAGTGCTAGTCCATTGGGACAGGGATATTCACCCCTCCACTTT.